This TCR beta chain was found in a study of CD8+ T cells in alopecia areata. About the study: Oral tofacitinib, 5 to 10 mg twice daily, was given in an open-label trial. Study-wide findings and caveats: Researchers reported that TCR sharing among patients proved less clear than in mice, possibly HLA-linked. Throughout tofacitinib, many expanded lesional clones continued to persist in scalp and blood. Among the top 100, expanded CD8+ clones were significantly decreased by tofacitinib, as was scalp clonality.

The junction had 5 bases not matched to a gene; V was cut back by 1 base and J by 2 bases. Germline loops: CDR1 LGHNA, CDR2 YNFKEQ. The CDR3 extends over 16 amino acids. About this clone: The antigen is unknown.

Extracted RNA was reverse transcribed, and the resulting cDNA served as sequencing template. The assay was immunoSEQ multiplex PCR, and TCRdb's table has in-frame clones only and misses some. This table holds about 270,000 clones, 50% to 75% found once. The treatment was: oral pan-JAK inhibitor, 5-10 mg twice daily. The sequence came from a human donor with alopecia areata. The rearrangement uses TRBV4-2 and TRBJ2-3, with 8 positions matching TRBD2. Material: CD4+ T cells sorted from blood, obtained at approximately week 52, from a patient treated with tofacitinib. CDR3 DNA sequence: TGTGCCAGCAGCCAAGTCGGCGGGGGGCTCACAGATACGCAGTATTTT. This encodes CASSQVGGGLTDTQYF.